This TCR beta chain emerged from a study of blood T cell repertoires in COVID-19 (dated by TCRdb to about 2020). For context, the study as a whole: Samples covering the acute and convalescent phases of COVID-19 were provided by collaborators in the United States, Italy and Spain. The prospective study material was composed of cDNA or gDNA derived from T cells, B-cell-depleted T cells, or PBMCs. Deeply sampled blood TCRbeta repertoires from subjects exposed to, actively infected with, or recovered from COVID-19 were included in the dataset. The repertoires were released in a freely available public database intended as a resource for research on the immune response to SARS-CoV-2. Samples came from the ongoing ImmuneRACE study (first 160 participants) plus 1,254 subjects from 6 global collaborators. A de-identified subject ID, COVID-19 status, age in years and sex were almost always included in the sample metadata. Where available, HLA class I and class II types were obtained from metadata supplied by the sample provider rather than from assay-based typing.

CDR1 is given as LNHDA and CDR2 as SQIVND, both from the germline V gene (reference sequence). The junction carries 6 bases between V and J, which are trimmed by 3 bases and 4 bases respectively. From the cysteine up to the phenylalanine, the CDR3 has a length of 12 residues. This entry keeps only the CDR3 DNA: 36 bases, framed from base 1. Regarding this clone: What this receptor recognizes is not known. It has no much larger one-base neighbor in the sample; base qualities were not kept.

The immunoSEQ Assay, a bias-controlled multiplex PCR, was used to amplify TCRbeta CDR3 regions from genomic DNA. The original pipeline was this. The number of nucleated cells in each sample was estimated by amplification of reference gene primers within the assay. To quantify the absolute abundance of each unique TCRbeta CDR3 rearrangement, sequence reads were collapsed and filtered. Productive Simpson clonality was computed per sample as the square root of Simpson's diversity index over productive rearrangements. Here the immuneACCESS table is served through TCRdb, limited to in-frame sequences with V and J called. Missing clones are a known gap in these copies; in checked studies unresolved V genes cover under half, and the rest lacks a known reason. V, J and clone size derive from that table, while D and trimming were established from the DNA sequence. The sample table contains 220,000 or so clones; only one count was recorded for approximately 90% of them. Around 0.85% of the sample is held by the ten biggest clonotypes.

Participants in the prospective study were aged roughly 18 to 100 years, lived in 20 to 25 United States geographic areas, and enrolled through a virtual design. Cohort assignment in the prospective study relied on participant-reported clinical history from a screening survey and a study questionnaire. Exposed participants were defined as having been in contact with someone with a PCR-confirmed or clinician-diagnosed COVID-19 case within 2 weeks of study entry. In the prospective study, mobile phlebotomists collected whole blood, serum and a nasopharyngeal or oropharyngeal swab from each participant. Participants in the prospective study had the option to provide additional blood draws and questionnaires over a roughly two-month period. Blood samples from the prospective study were shipped frozen or at room temperature prior to DNA extraction. What the authors observed across the whole study: Clinical and demographic metadata were provided uncurated, with the amount varying by source and participant.

Source material: PBMCs or T cells enriched from blood (not recorded which). This sequence was found in a man aged 50-60 years who had been exposed to COVID-19. The V gene is TRBV19 and the J gene is TRBJ1-2; no D gene is confidently identified. This receptor carries the CDR3 CASSITPYGYTF. The bases are TGTGCCAGTAGTATTACACCCTATGGCTACACCTTC.